The 15 T cell receptor beta chains below were found in one sample sequenced in a study of glioma-infiltrating T cells. The iRepertoire nested amplicon-rescue multiplex PCR amplified TCR alpha and beta CDR3s from RNA. TCRdb re-called the multiplex PCR reads through MiXCR, storing one row per CDR3 protein. The sample contains some 130,000 distinct CDR3 sequences, around 25% of which appear only once. The sequencing input was glioma tissue, nonneoplastic brain tissue, or PBMCs (not recorded which). The receptors derive from a human donor with low-grade glioma or glioblastoma, undergoing nonglioma brain surgery, or in good health (not recorded which).

This clonotype was detected a few times. The chain uses TRBV6-1 and TRBJ2-7; possible D gene TRBD1, 6 bases. Deletions cut 2 bases from V and 10 bases from J, with 15 bases between. The CDR3 spans 13 residues. CDR1 and CDR2 from the germline V gene are MNHNS and SASEGT. CDR3 nucleotide sequence: TGTGCCAGCAGTGAAATCGAACAGGGTACCCAGTACGTC. Translation gives CASSEIEQGTQYV.

The chain employs TRBV19 and TRBJ2-5, with D perhaps matching TRBD1 (5 bases). The V and J ends lost 8 bases and 3 bases respectively, with 13 bases between them. This CDR3 region has 13 residues. Germline V gene data show CDR1 as LNHDA and CDR2 as SQIVND (reference sequence). The CDR3 nucleotides are TGTGCCAGTCAGGACACGGACAAAGAGACCCAGTACTTC. Protein sequence: CASQDTDKETQYF.

The sample holds many counts of this clonotype. The chain links TRBV20-1 to TRBJ2-3, with D maybe TRBD1 (6 bases). The germline gives CDR1 DFQATT, CDR2 SNEGSKA (reference sequence). This CDR3 contains 15 residues. Trimming left V 3 bases short and J 0 bases short, with 13 bases between. DNA for the CDR3: TGCAGTGCTAGGAACAGGGAACTTAGCACAGATACGCAGTATTTT. Residues: CSARNRELSTDTQYF.

This clonotype was detected only a few times. The CDR3 here is CASSQAGDRRNTEAFF. CDR3 bases: TGCGCCAGCAGCCAAGCCGGGGACAGGAGGAACACTGAAGCTTTCTTT. The chain joins TRBV4-1 to TRBJ1-1; 8 bases map to TRBD1. V lost 1 base, J lost 1 base, and 5 bases stayed unmatched. The CDR3 has 16 amino acids. From germline, CDR1 is MGHRA and CDR2 YSYEKL.

The chain links TRBV2 to TRBJ2-1; D might be TRBD1 or TRBD2, each matching 5 bases. Between the trimmed V and J ends, which lost 6 bases and 13 bases, there was a span of 28 bases. The CDR3 is 16 amino acids. Germline loops: CDR1 SNHLY, CDR2 FYNNEI. The CDR3 sequence is CASSPLRDRTNAVQFF. CDR3 in DNA: TGTGCCAGCAGCCCACTCCGGGACCGGACGAACGCAGTCCAGTTCTTC. Full variable domain (rest looked up from reference TRBV2 and TRBJ2-1): EPEVTQTPSHQVTQMGQEVILRCVPISNHLYFYWYRQILGQKVEFLVSFYNNEISEKSEIFDDQFSVERPDGSNFTLKIRSTKLEDSAMYFCASSPLRDRTNAVQFFGPGTRLTVL.

The chain employs TRBV7-9 and TRBJ2-5; 10 bases map to TRBD1. Germline V lookup: CDR1 SEHNR, CDR2 FQNEAQ (reference sequence). V lost 8 bases, J lost 5 bases, and 11 bases stayed unmatched. The CDR3 is 15 residues long. The CDR3 nucleotides read TGTGCCAGCGGCTCACCGGGACAGGGGATCGAGACCCAGTACTTC. It is translated as CASGSPGQGIETQYF. Supplemented by reference TRBV7-9 and TRBJ2-5, the full variable domain reads DTGVSQNPRHKITKRGQNVTFRCDPISEHNRLYWYRQTLGQGPEFLTYFQNEAQLEKSRLLSDRFSAERPKGSFSTLEIQRTEQGDSAMYLCASGSPGQGIETQYFGPGTRLLVL.

The CDR3 spells CAIKGAGGNSPLHF. The CDR3 bases are TGTGCCATCAAGGGGGCAGGGGGCAATTCACCCCTCCACTTT. The rearrangement uses TRBV10-3 and TRBJ1-6, with TRBD1 matching over 8 bases. CDR1 and CDR2 from the germline V gene are ENHRY and SYGVKD. The CDR3 is 14 residues long. Losses at the gene ends were 7 bases for V and 7 bases for J; bases not matched to a gene: 6.

As for this clonotype: One end of the junction does not line up with germline, which may come from a read error. The V call is TRBV28, the J call TRBJ2-2; 7 bases align to TRBD1. This CDR3 has 14 residues. Germline assignment: CDR1 MDHEN and CDR2 SYDVKM. CDR3 in DNA: TGTGCCAGAGAGGGACAGCCGAACGCCGGGGAGCTGTTTTTT. It translates to CAREGQPNAGELFF.

The sample holds a few counts of this clonotype. This chain links TRBV20-1 with TRBJ2-1; 10 bases match TRBD1. There are 15 residues in the CDR3. With V trimmed by 4 bases and J by 6 bases, 9 bases remained unmatched. Germline CDR1 is DFQATT and CDR2 is SNEGSKA (reference sequence). CDR3 in amino acids: CSAKRRDRGINEQFF. The CDR3 DNA is TGCAGTGCTAAGCGACGGGACAGGGGAATCAATGAGCAGTTCTTC.

The CDR3 loop is CASSTAGGPREQYV. DNA of the CDR3: TGTGCCAGCAGTACAGCGGGGGGGCCGAGGGAGCAGTACGTC. The genes are TRBV6-1 and TRBJ2-7; 10 nucleotides match TRBD2. With V trimmed by 5 bases and J by 7 bases, 8 bases remained unmatched. This CDR3 has 14 amino acids. Germline CDR1 is MNHNS and CDR2 is SASEGT.

As regards this clonotype: This could be a read error, since a much larger clone is one nucleotide away. The CDR3 DNA follows: TGCAGTGCTAGAAGGCTACGCACAGATACGCAGTATTTT. It codes for CSARRLRTDTQYF. This chain links TRBV20-1 with TRBJ2-3; D not certain. V gave up 2 bases and J gave up 1 base, with 7 bases separating them. This CDR3 spans 13 amino acids. Germline V gene data show CDR1 as DFQATT and CDR2 as SNEGSKA (reference sequence).

The CDR3 reads CASSLRTGGVGQPQHF. The CDR3, as DNA: TGTGCCAGCAGTCTTCGGACAGGGGGAGTGGGTCAGCCCCAGCATTTT. This chain joins TRBV12-3 or TRBV12-4 and TRBJ1-5, with 10 bases lining up with TRBD1. The trim removed 5 bases at V and 6 bases at J, leaving 10 bases unmatched. The CDR3 covers 16 residues.

Many counts were recorded for this clonotype. This rearrangement joins TRBV4-1 to TRBJ1-5, with a weak D call TRBD1 (5 bases). Trimming shortened V by 1 base and J by 7 bases, and 20 bases separated the two germline ends. CDR1 and CDR2 from the germline V gene are MGHRA and YSYEKL. The CDR3 covers 17 residues. CDR3 sequence reads: CASSQVDGRMRGQPQHF. CDR3 in DNA: TGCGCCAGCAGCCAAGTTGATGGACGGATGCGGGGGCAGCCCCAGCATTTT.

For this clonotype: A read error may be the cause here, since a much bigger clone is one base away. The chain has TRBV20-1 and TRBJ2-3; a possible D gene is TRBD2 (5 bases). CDR1 is DFQATT and CDR2 is SNEGSKA in the germline V gene (reference sequence). This CDR3 is built from 11 residues. The CDR3 loop is CSVEGADMQYF. In nucleotides, the CDR3 is TGCAGTGTTGAGGGAGCAGATATGCAGTATTTT.

CDR3: CASIYRGISNQPQHF. CDR3 nucleotides: TGTGCCAGCATTTACAGGGGGATTAGCAATCAGCCCCAGCATTTT. V and J are TRBV2 and TRBJ1-5; the match to TRBD1 covers 8 bases. Per germline, CDR1 SNHLY and CDR2 FYNNEI. This CDR3 comprises 15 residues. Trimming took 7 bases from V and 0 from J; bases not matched to a gene: 5.